This TCR beta chain originates from a study of naive CD8 T cells in extremely preterm neonates. Study background: Adult ages are 25-50 years in the abstract, 20-50 in methods.

Overall study findings and caveats: CDR3 nucleotide sharing was 2.7% in preterm, about 0.37% term, 0.025% to 0.03% children, around 0.01% adults.

Only in-frame clones appear in the TCRdb table, and some are missing; sequencing was by immunoSEQ multiplex PCR. The sample gives over 5,000 clones, approximately 96% of which show up once; around 8.6% is in the top ten. As for this clone: The antigen remains undetermined.

The V gene lost 1 base and the J gene lost 1 base, with 4 bases spanning the gap. The CDR3 is 12 amino acids. Germline CDR1 reads SQVTM; CDR2 reads ANQGSEA. Blood donors were healthy children aged about 16-56 months and healthy nonsmoking adults. The chain carries TRBV29-1 and TRBJ1-1; D is undetermined. Sequenced sample: naive CD8+ T cells from blood. The TCR was taken from a human donor in good health. DNA for the CDR3: TGCAGCGTTGAAGGAGAGAACACTGAAGCTTTCTTT. Its protein is CSVEGENTEAFF. Looking up the rest from reference TRBV29-1 and TRBJ1-1 gives the full variable domain: SAVISQKPSRDICQRGTSLTIQCQVDSQVTMMFWYRQQPGQSLTLIATANQGSEATYESGFVIDKFPISRPNLTFSTLTVSNMSPEDSSIYLCSVEGENTEAFFGQGTRLTVV.